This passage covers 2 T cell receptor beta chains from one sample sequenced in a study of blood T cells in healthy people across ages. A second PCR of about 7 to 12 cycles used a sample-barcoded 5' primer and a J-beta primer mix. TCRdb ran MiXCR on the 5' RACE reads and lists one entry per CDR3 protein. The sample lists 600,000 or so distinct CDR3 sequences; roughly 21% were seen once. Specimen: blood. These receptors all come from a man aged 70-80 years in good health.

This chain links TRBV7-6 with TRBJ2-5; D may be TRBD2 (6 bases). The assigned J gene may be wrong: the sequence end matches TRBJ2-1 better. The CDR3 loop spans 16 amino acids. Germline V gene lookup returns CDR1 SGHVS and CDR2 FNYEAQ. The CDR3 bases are TGTGCCAGCAGCCGGAGGGCGACTAGGCCCTACAATGAGCAGTTCTTC. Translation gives CASSRRATRPYNEQFF.

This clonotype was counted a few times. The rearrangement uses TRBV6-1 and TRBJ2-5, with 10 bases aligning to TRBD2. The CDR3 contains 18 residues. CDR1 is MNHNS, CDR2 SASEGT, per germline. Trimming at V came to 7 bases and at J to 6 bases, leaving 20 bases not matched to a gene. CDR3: CASTKELAGSWVQKTQYF. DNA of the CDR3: TGTGCCAGCACGAAGGAACTAGCGGGGAGCTGGGTGCAAAAGACCCAGTACTTC.